Described below is a single TCR beta chain sequence and its context. Its antigen is still unknown. The sample originates from a study of CXCR3-negative and CXCR3-positive naive CD8 T cells. Study results and limitations: The TRB CDR3s that CXCR3-positive naive cells carried were more hydrophobic than those of CXCR3-negative naive cells. Both naive subsets, CXCR3-negative and CXCR3-positive, displayed similar TRBV-TRBJ usage, unlike memory cells. Cryopreserved cells partially lost CXCR3 expression, and fresh PBMCs were used in most assays. Whereas both naive subsets had comparably high diversity, memory CD8+ cells had much lower diversity.

Germline V lookup: CDR1 MDHEN, CDR2 SYDVKM. This CDR3 is built from 16 residues. CD45RO-CCR7+CD27+CD95- expression identified naive CD8+ T cells. The method, 5' RACE with UMI labels, was used to prepare the TRB cDNA libraries. TCRdb reworked the 5' RACE reads into one entry per CDR3 protein, no DNA. In total, the table holds under 150,000 distinct CDR3 sequences. The TCR comes from a human donor in good health. Some clones in this sample may be carry-over from other donors' samples. The chain employs TRBV28 and TRBJ2-3; the TCRdb call, TRBD1, lacks DNA for checking. The material sequenced was naive CXCR3+ CD8+ T cells from blood. Subset: CD45RO-CCR7+CD27+CD95- naive CD8+ T cells expressing CXCR3 (TNR3+). This chain's CDR3 is CASSLVEPARADTQYF.